This T cell receptor (beta chain) derives from a study of blood T cell repertoires in COVID-19. Study-wide background: Italy, Spain and the United States were the sources of the convalescent and acute COVID-19 samples. PBMCs, B-cell-depleted T cells, or T cells provided the cDNA or gDNA that made up the material.

In the original processing: Estimation of nucleated cell counts relied on the amplification of reference gene primers. The repertoire was sequenced with immunoSEQ multiplex PCR; TCRdb's copy has only in-frame clones and lacks some. That table is the source of V, J and clone size, and D and trimming were worked out from the DNA. The sample consists of fewer than 120,000 clones, around 90% of them appearing once. In germline, CDR1 is KGHSH, CDR2 LQKENI. This CDR3 is 15 amino acids long. V was cut by 6 bases and J by 4 bases, with 15 bases left in between. The chain links TRBV18 to TRBJ1-4; D remains ambiguous. The TCR sequence derives from a woman in her fifties or sixties with acute or convalescent COVID-19. The source material was peripheral blood. Written as DNA, the CDR3 is TGTGCCAGCTCCCCTGACACAGCCTTTAATGAAAAACTGTTTTTT. It specifies CASSPDTAFNEKLFF.